What follows are 29 T cell receptor beta chains derived from one specimen sequenced in a study of beta chain features in type 1 diabetes. cDNA synthesis used the whole RNA isolate, giving expressed TCRB sequences. Libraries were prepared by immunoSEQ multiplex PCR; TCRdb keeps only in-frame clonotypes and omits some of them. The sample shows about 240,000 clones, 27% of them seen only once. The sample was central memory CD4+ T cells from blood. These receptors all come from a young man in good health.

Comment on this clone: Other nucleotide sequences from this sample produce the same CDR3. The V gene is TRBV4-1, the J gene TRBJ2-7, with D hard to call. The CDR3 length is 13 residues. The germline V and J ends were trimmed by 0 bases and 1 base, with 4 bases remaining between them. Germline loops: CDR1 MGHRA, CDR2 YSYEKL. CDR3 loop: CASSQDLSYEQYF. The CDR3 DNA reads as TGCGCCAGCAGCCAAGATCTTTCCTACGAGCAGTACTTC.

This sequence joins TRBV4-3 and TRBJ2-2, with no clear D. Germline loops: CDR1 LGHNA, CDR2 YSLEER. Trimming shortened V by 1 base and J by 6 bases, and 6 bases separated the two germline ends. The CDR3 contains 13 residues. The CDR3 DNA reads as TGCGCCAGCAGCCAAGGTCACCCCGGGGAGCTGTTTTTT. Translating it yields CASSQGHPGELFF.

The chain combines TRBV2 with TRBJ2-5; a possible D gene is TRBD1 (6 bases). The CDR3 is 14 residues long. V dropped 6 bases and J dropped 4 bases, with 15 bases sitting between them. Germline V gene lookup returns CDR1 SNHLY and CDR2 FYNNEI. The CDR3 region has the DNA TGTGCCAGCAGCGCACAGGGTAAGGGAGAGACCCAGTACTTC. Its translation: CASSAQGKGETQYF.

This clone was detected only a few times. Since a far larger clone is one base different, this is likely a read error. V is TRBV11-2 and J is TRBJ2-5, with 9 positions matching TRBD2. The V segment lost 8 bases and the J segment 7 bases; nucleotides outside the gene matches: 20. The V gene's germline CDR1 is SGHAT and CDR2 FQNNGV. The CDR3 consists of 17 residues. CDR3 sequence reads: CASARSGRSNMAGTQYF. CDR3 nucleotide sequence: TGTGCCAGCGCGCGCAGCGGGAGGTCCAATATGGCGGGGACCCAGTACTTC.

In its sample, this clone was seen a few times. The chain has TRBV29-1 and TRBJ2-1; 8 nucleotides align to TRBD2. V was clipped by 7 bases and J by 7 bases; unmatched bases: 9. The CDR3 runs 13 residues. Germline V CDR1 and CDR2: SQVTM, ANQGSEA. The CDR3: CSAAGRGGNEQFF. The CDR3 DNA sequence: TGCAGCGCCGCGGGACGGGGGGGGAATGAGCAGTTCTTC.

The gene calls are TRBV7-2 and TRBJ2-1; 7 nucleotides align to TRBD1. The junction had 8 bases not matched to a gene; V was cut back by 8 bases and J by 1 base. Germline V gene sequence: CDR1 SGHTA, CDR2 FQGNSA. The CDR3 covers 15 residues. DNA for the CDR3: TGTGCCAGCGCCCTCCCGGGACAGTCCTACAATGAGCAGTTCTTC. Residues: CASALPGQSYNEQFF.

This chain connects TRBV7-6 to TRBJ1-1; no reliable D call. CDR1 is SGHVS, CDR2 FNYEAQ, per germline. The CDR3 length is 13 residues. The ends were cut back, 6 bases at V and 1 base at J, with 9 bases in the middle. CDR3 sequence: CASSPIGNTEAFF. The CDR3 coding sequence is TGTGCCAGCAGTCCCATTGGGAACACTGAAGCTTTCTTT.

V gene TRBV7-2 combines with J gene TRBJ2-7, with D hard to call. The CDR3 sequence is 15 residues long. The germline gives CDR1 SGHTA, CDR2 FQGNSA. Trimming shortened V by 5 bases and J by 2 bases, and 16 bases separated the two germline ends. CDR3 protein: CASSRTGRRTYEQYF. Here the CDR3 DNA reads TGTGCCAGCAGCCGAACTGGACGACGAACCTACGAGCAGTACTTC.

V usage is TRBV1 and J usage is TRBJ2-1. TRBV1 is labeled a pseudogene. This CDR3 region has 16 residues. The CDR3 DNA is TGCACCAGCAGCCATTTCCTTAGGGTCCTTTACAATGAGCAGTTCTTC. The encoded protein is CTSSHFLRVLYNEQFF.

The chain recombines TRBV7-6 with TRBJ2-3; D assignment may be TRBD1 or TRBD2 (6 bases each). Trimming cost V 1 base and J 4 bases, with 9 bases left between them. The CDR3 totals 14 residues. The germline CDR1 and CDR2 sequences are SGHVS and FNYEAQ. CDR3 sequence: CASSLGGAPDTQYF. DNA for the CDR3: TGTGCCAGCAGCTTAGGGGGGGCTCCAGATACGCAGTATTTT.

This clone was seen many times. The V gene is TRBV7-2, the J gene TRBJ2-1; TRBD2 aligns across 9 bases. After removal of 1 base from V and 6 bases from J, the junction contained 7 bases not matched to a gene. CDR1 SGHTA and CDR2 FQGNSA come from the germline V gene. The length of the CDR3 is 16 residues. The CDR3 loop reads CASSLVGAGGPNEQFF. In DNA, the CDR3 is TGTGCCAGCAGCTTAGTGGGAGCGGGAGGTCCCAATGAGCAGTTCTTC.

This clone has more than one count but fewer than ten. This chain joins TRBV5-4 and TRBJ2-1; 11 bases map to TRBD2. Germline V gives CDR1 SGHNT, CDR2 YYREEE (reference sequence). V lost 0 bases to trimming and J lost 4 bases; unmatched junction nucleotides: 12. The CDR3 totals 19 residues. This chain's CDR3 is CASSLAVLAGGSGYNEQFF. In nucleotides, the CDR3 is TGTGCCAGCAGCTTGGCTGTGCTAGCGGGAGGCTCGGGATACAATGAGCAGTTCTTC.

This clone was seen a handful of times. The rearrangement uses TRBV6-1 and TRBJ2-1, with TRBD2 identical over 9 bases. From germline, CDR1 is MNHNS and CDR2 SASEGT. J lost 4 bases, V lost 8 bases, and 9 bases had no gene match. CDR3 length: 15 amino acids. The CDR3, as DNA: TGTGCCAGCCCCAGTAGTCTAGCGGGATACAATGAGCAGTTCTTC. Its translation: CASPSSLAGYNEQFF.

In this sample, this clone turned up a few times. The chain recombines TRBV7-9 with TRBJ2-1, with TRBD2 matching over 9 bases. V gave up 3 bases and J gave up 2 bases; unmatched junction bases: 5. The germline V gene encodes CDR1 SEHNR and CDR2 FQNEAQ (reference sequence). The CDR3 is made up of 16 amino acids. Here the CDR3 reads CASSFERGVTYNEQFF. CDR3 nucleotide sequence: TGTGCCAGCAGCTTTGAGCGGGGGGTAACCTACAATGAGCAGTTCTTC.

V and J are TRBV6-1 and TRBJ2-2; TRBD2 aligns across 7 bases. Germline lookup yields CDR1 MNHNS and CDR2 SASEGT. The length of the CDR3 is 15 residues. V was pared by 10 bases and J by 0 bases, with 8 bases of the junction left unmatched. CDR3 DNA: TGTGCCACCTCATGGGGGACTACGAACACCGGGGAGCTGTTTTTT. Encoded protein: CATSWGTTNTGELFF.

V is TRBV29-1 and J is TRBJ2-1, with TRBD2 identical over 7 bases. Per the germline V gene, CDR1 is SQVTM and CDR2 is ANQGSEA. The CDR3 runs 12 residues. Trimming cost V 4 bases and J 9 bases; bases outside gene matches: 6. CDR3 in amino acids: CSVVPSGSEQFF. The DNA for the CDR3 is TGCAGCGTTGTGCCTAGCGGTTCTGAGCAGTTCTTC.

DNA for the CDR3: TGTGCCAGAAGCTTGATTTGGGCATATACGCAGTATTTT. Amino acids: CARSLIWAYTQYF. The chain is built from TRBV5-3 and TRBJ2-3; D is uncertain. TRBV5-3 belongs to the ORF category, with a function that is uncertain. The V end lost 1 base, the J end lost 7 bases, and 10 bases lay between the germline ends. This CDR3 has 13 amino acids.

Only a few counts were recorded for this clone. The chain joins TRBV2 to TRBJ2-5, with 9 positions matching TRBD1. The germline CDR1 and CDR2 sequences are SNHLY and FYNNEI. The CDR3 extends over 14 amino acids. V shed 5 bases, J shed 5 bases, and the junction held 6 bases outside the gene matches. The DNA for the CDR3 is TGTGCCAGCAGTCTACAGGGGGCTTGGGAGACCCAGTACTTC. It encodes CASSLQGAWETQYF.

This clone has just a few counts. The V gene is TRBV7-2, the J gene TRBJ2-3; D unresolved. This CDR3 spans 13 amino acids. Germline lookup yields CDR1 SGHTA and CDR2 FQGNSA. With 6 bases removed from V and 1 base from J, the gap between germline ends came to 8 bases. CDR3 sequence: CASSKGRTDTQYF. In DNA, the CDR3 is TGTGCCAGCAGTAAGGGCCGCACAGATACGCAGTATTTT.

The chain has TRBV7-2 and TRBJ2-2; perhaps TRBD2 as D (6 bases). This CDR3 has 17 amino acids. Germline CDR1 and CDR2: SGHTA and FQGNSA. V was pared by 5 bases and J by 5 bases, with 21 bases between. Here the CDR3 reads CASSIPGGAGRTGELFF. CDR3 bases: TGTGCCAGCAGCATCCCCGGAGGTGCAGGGAGGACCGGGGAGCTGTTTTTT.

This clone was counted ten times or more. CDR3 loop: CASSRLGPPTGELFF. The CDR3 nucleotides read TGTGCCAGCAGCCGCCTAGGACCCCCCACCGGGGAGCTGTTTTTT. The V call is TRBV14, the J call TRBJ2-2; no reliable D call. Germline values: CDR1 SGHDN, CDR2 FVKESK. V was trimmed by 4 bases and J by 4 bases, leaving 13 bases between them. The CDR3 has 15 amino acids.

The chain recombines TRBV15 with TRBJ1-3, with 7 bases matching TRBD1. Germline V CDR1 and CDR2: LNHNV, YYDKDF (reference sequence). CDR3 length equals 17 residues. The J segment lost 4 bases and the V segment lost 1 base, leaving 10 bases of the junction unmatched. CDR3 nucleotides: TGTGCCACCAGCAGAGGGGACAGTCCGAACACGGGAAACACCATATATTTT. Its translation: CATSRGDSPNTGNTIYF.

This clone has just a few counts. The J gene is TRBJ2-3, the V gene TRBV30, with unresolved D. Trimming left V 0 bases short and J 6 bases short, with 7 bases between. Germline loops: CDR1 GTSNPN, CDR2 SVGIG (reference sequence). The CDR3 runs 12 residues. The CDR3 nucleotides read TGTGCCTGGAGTGTACAGCCTGATACGCAGTATTTT. Protein product: CAWSVQPDTQYF.

This clone was seen more than once but under ten times. The CDR3 loop is CSVDLNRGYNEQFF. The CDR3 nucleotides read TGCAGCGTTGACCTTAACAGGGGCTACAATGAGCAGTTCTTC. The chain combines TRBV29-1 with TRBJ2-1; 7 positions match TRBD1. Unmatched junction bases numbered 5, after V lost 3 bases and J lost 3 bases. CDR3 length: 14 amino acids. The germline gives CDR1 SQVTM, CDR2 ANQGSEA.

The genes are TRBV7-9 and TRBJ2-3; D remains ambiguous. The V and J ends lost 3 bases and 6 bases respectively, with 13 bases between them. This CDR3 has 14 residues. The germline CDR1 and CDR2 sequences are SEHNR and FQNEAQ (reference sequence). CDR3: CASSFLHGPDTQYF. CDR3 sequence (DNA): TGTGCCAGCAGCTTCCTCCATGGGCCGGATACGCAGTATTTT.

DNA for the CDR3: TGTGCCAGCAGTCACATTGGGACGGGTGACAATGAGCAGTTCTTC. Protein: CASSHIGTGDNEQFF. The chain is built from TRBV27 and TRBJ2-1; either TRBD1 or TRBD2 may fit D (5 bases each). V lost 5 bases, J lost 5 bases, and 16 bases lay in between. Germline CDR1 reads MNHEY; CDR2 reads SMNVEV (reference sequence). This CDR3 is 15 amino acids long.

The V call is TRBV9, the J call TRBJ2-5; 9 nucleotides align to TRBD1. Germline V gives CDR1 SGDLS, CDR2 YYNGEE. V shed 3 bases and J 5 bases; nucleotides not matched to a gene: 8. CDR3 length: 15 residues. CDR3 protein: CASSARDREAETQYF. The DNA of the CDR3 is TGTGCCAGCAGCGCCCGGGACAGGGAGGCGGAGACCCAGTACTTC.

The chain combines TRBV7-9 with TRBJ2-5; TRBD1 matches at 8 bases. CDR3 length: 14 residues. Losses at the gene ends were 7 bases for V and 5 bases for J; bases not matched to a gene: 9. CDR1 is SEHNR and CDR2 is FQNEAQ in the germline V gene (reference sequence). The CDR3 sequence: CASNPDRGGETQYF. CDR3 nucleotide sequence: TGTGCCAGCAACCCCGACAGGGGTGGGGAGACCCAGTACTTC.

The rearrangement links TRBV29-1 to TRBJ1-1; TRBD1 is a possible D gene (6 bases). CDR3 length: 12 residues. V dropped 6 bases and J dropped 4 bases, with 12 bases sitting between them. The germline V gene has CDR1 SQVTM and CDR2 ANQGSEA. CDR3 in DNA: TGCAGCGTCCCTTCAGGGGCCACTGAAGCTTTCTTT. Residues: CSVPSGATEAFF.